Below, one T cell receptor (beta chain) is given with its context. Following a re-call of the 5' RACE reads, TCRdb has one entry per CDR3 protein and lacks DNA. With about 400,000 distinct CDR3 sequences in the sample, the ten largest clones hold 9.5% to 12%. This specimen belongs to a study of T cells expressing NK-cell markers. The CDR3 runs to 15 residues. Looked up from germline, CDR1 is SGHTA and CDR2 is FQGNSA. This clonotype was obtained from a woman aged 45-65 years in good health. The chain links TRBV7-2 to TRBJ2-3; as DNA is missing, the TRBD2 call by TCRdb cannot be tested. The specimen sequenced was blood T cells: a sorted CD56 or NKG2C T cell subset, CD4+ or CD8+ T cells, or bulk PBMC T cells (not recorded which). The chain's CDR3 is CASSLTGTSGNTQYF.